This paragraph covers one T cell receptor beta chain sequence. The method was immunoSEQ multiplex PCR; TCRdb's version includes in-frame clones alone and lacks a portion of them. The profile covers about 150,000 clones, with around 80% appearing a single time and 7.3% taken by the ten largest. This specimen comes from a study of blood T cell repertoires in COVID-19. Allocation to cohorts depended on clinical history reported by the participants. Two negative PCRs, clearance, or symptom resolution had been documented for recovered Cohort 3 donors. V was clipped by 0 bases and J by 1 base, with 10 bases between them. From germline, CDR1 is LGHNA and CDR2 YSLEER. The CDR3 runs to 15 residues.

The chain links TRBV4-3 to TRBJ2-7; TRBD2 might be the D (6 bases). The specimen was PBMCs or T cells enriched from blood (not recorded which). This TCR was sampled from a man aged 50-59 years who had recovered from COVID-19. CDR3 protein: CASSQDWGRSYEQYF. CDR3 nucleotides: TGCGCCAGCAGCCAAGATTGGGGGAGGTCCTACGAGCAGTACTTC.